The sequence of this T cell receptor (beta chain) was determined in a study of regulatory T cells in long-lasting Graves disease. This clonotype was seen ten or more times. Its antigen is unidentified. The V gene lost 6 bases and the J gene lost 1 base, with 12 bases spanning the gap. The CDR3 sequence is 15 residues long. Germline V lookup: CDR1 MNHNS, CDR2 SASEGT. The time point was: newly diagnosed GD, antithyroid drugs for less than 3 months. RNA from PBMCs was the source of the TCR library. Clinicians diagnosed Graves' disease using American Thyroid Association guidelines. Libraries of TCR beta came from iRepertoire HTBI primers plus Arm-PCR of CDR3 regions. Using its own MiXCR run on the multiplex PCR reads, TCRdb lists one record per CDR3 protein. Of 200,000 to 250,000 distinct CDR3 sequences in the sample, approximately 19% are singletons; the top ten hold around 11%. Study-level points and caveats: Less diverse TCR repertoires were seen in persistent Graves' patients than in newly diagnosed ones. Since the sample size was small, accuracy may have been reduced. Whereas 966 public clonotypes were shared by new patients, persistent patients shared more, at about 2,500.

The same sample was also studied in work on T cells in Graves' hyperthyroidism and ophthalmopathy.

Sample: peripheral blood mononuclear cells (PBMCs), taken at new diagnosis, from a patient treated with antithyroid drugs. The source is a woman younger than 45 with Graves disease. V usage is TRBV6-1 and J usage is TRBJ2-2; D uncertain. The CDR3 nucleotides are TGTGCCAGCAGCGAGATCGGCAGGAACACCGGGGAGCTGTTTTTT. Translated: CASSEIGRNTGELFF.